This TCR beta chain was observed in a study of CD8 T cells in Susac syndrome. Reverse transcription of about 0.5 to 1 ug RNA used random hexamers. In TCRdb, the immunoSEQ multiplex PCR reads were re-called with MiXCR into one record per CDR3 protein. The repertoire holds under 200,000 distinct CDR3 sequences, with about 91% as singletons. CDR1 GTSNPN and CDR2 SVGIG come from the germline V gene (reference sequence). The CDR3 consists of 11 residues. The specimen sequenced was CD4+ T cells from PBMCs. The V call is TRBV30, the J call TRBJ1-1, with D unclear. The TCR originated in a human donor with Susac syndrome. In nucleotides, the CDR3 is TGTGGGAGTGGGAAGAACACTGAAGCTTTCTTT. Residues: CGSGKNTEAFF. Based on the CDR3 plus reference TRBV30 and TRBJ1-1, the full variable domain is SQTIHQWPATLVQPVGSPLSLECTVEGTSNPNLYWYRQAAGRGLQLLFYSVGIGQISSEVPQNLSASRPQDRQFILSSKKLLLSDSGFYLCGSGKNTEAFFGQGTRLTVV.